Listed below are T cell receptor beta chains from one sample, sequenced in a study of vaccination and CD4 T cells after COVID-19. TCRdb reprocessed the PCR reads via MiXCR and lists one record per CDR3 protein. The sample has under 20,000 distinct CDR3 sequences, over 60% seen once. Their target antigens are unknown. Specimen: CD4+ T cells from blood, cultured in vitro, collected after SARS-CoV-2 vaccination. All receptors derive from a human donor who received a COVID-19 vaccine. CDR3s include the opening cysteine and the closing phenylalanine or tryptophan. The D gene is left open where the match is weak. Clone size is stated in some rows and not others, as once, few, many or a class when expanded.

cdr3_nt	cdr3_aa	d_call	v_call	j_call	cdr3_length	clone_size
TGTGCCTGGAGTGCAGACCGCAATCAGCCCCAGCATTTT	CAWSADRNQPQHF	-	TRBV30	TRBJ1-5	13	-
TGTGCCAGCGCCGACAGGGGGTATAATTCACCCCTCCACTTT	CASADRGYNSPLHF	TRBD1	TRBV7-9	TRBJ1-6	14	-
TGCGCCAGCAGATCCCAGGAGGCACAGGGAAACACCATATATTTT	CASRSQEAQGNTIYF	-	TRBV23-1	TRBJ1-3	15	few
TGTGCCACCAGTGACCCTACTCGGCAGGGAGGCTACACCTTC	CATSDPTRQGGYTF	-	TRBV24-1	TRBJ1-2	14	-
TGTGCCAGCAGCTTAGCGCTCCTCTTGAGGGGTTCTGTCTACGAGCAGTACTTC	CASSLALLLRGSVYEQYF	-	TRBV7-7	TRBJ2-7	18	-
TGTGCCAGCAGTCCCCGGGATACGCAGTATTTT	CASSPRDTQYF	-	TRBV2	TRBJ2-3	11	-
TGTGCCAGCGGCGGACTAGCGGGGGCCCCGGGTCGAGAGACCCAGTACTTC	CASGGLAGAPGRETQYF	TRBD2	TRBV7-9	TRBJ2-5	17	-
TGTGCCAGCAGCGTGGGTAGCGGACAAGAGACCCAGTACTTC	CASSVGSGQETQYF	-	TRBV9	TRBJ2-5	14	-
TGTGCCAGCAGTGGACAGACCAACACTGAAGCTTTCTTT	CASSGQTNTEAFF	-	TRBV6-2/TRBV6-3	TRBJ1-1	13	-
TGTGCCACCAGTGAAGGGTTTGAAGGCAATCAGCCCCAGCATTTT	CATSEGFEGNQPQHF	-	TRBV24-1	TRBJ1-5	15	-
TGTGCCAGCAGCTTAATGGGGACTAGGGGGCCGGGGACCCAGTACTTC	CASSLMGTRGPGTQYF	-	TRBV7-8	TRBJ2-5	16	-
TGTGCCAGCACTGGTTTTAGCGGAGATACGCAGTATTTT	CASTGFSGDTQYF	-	TRBV2	TRBJ2-3	13	-
TGCAGTGCCTACATCAGCGGGACCAACGGTGGGGCTTTCTTT	CSAYISGTNGGAFF	-	TRBV20-1	TRBJ1-1	14	-
TGCAGTGCTAGATCCGCGCGGGACCTCACAGATACGCAGTATTTT	CSARSARDLTDTQYF	-	TRBV20-1	TRBJ2-3	15	-
TGCGCCAGCGCTACAGGGCTTTACGACACTGAAGCTTTCTTT	CASATGLYDTEAFF	-	TRBV5-1	TRBJ1-1	14	once
TGTGCCAGCAGCCCAACAGGGGTTGACACTGAAGCTTTCTTT	CASSPTGVDTEAFF	TRBD1	TRBV6-4	TRBJ1-1	14	once
TGTGCCTGGAGTGTTGTCAGGGGGCAAGGCTACACCTTC	CAWSVVRGQGYTF	TRBD1	TRBV30	TRBJ1-2	13	-
TGTGCCAGCAGCCATACTCGACAGGTCTACACCGGGGAGCTGTTTTTT	CASSHTRQVYTGELFF	-	TRBV5-4	TRBJ2-2	16	-
TGCAGTGCCGGAGCAAGGGGGTCCACTAAAGCTTTCTTT	CSAGARGSTKAFF	-	TRBV20-1	TRBJ1-1	13	-
TGCAGTGCTAGGGATTTGGGGGCCTATGGCTACACCTTC	CSARDLGAYGYTF	-	TRBV20-1	TRBJ1-2	13	-
TGCAGTGCTAGAAACTTCGGACACACTGAAGCTTTCTTT	CSARNFGHTEAFF	-	TRBV20-1	TRBJ1-1	13	-
TGTGCCAGCGAGGACAGGGTGAATACGCAGTATTTT	CASEDRVNTQYF	TRBD1	TRBV2	TRBJ2-3	12	-
TGCAGTGCTAAAGTACCAGGGCCTATGGAGGACACCTTC	CSAKVPGPMEDTF	-	TRBV20-1	TRBJ1-2	13	-
TGCAGTGCCCATAGTTCCGGGACACAAGAGACCCAGTACTTC	CSAHSSGTQETQYF	-	TRBV20-1	TRBJ2-5	14	-
TGCAGTGCTAAGGTCGGGGGGGGACGCACTAACTATGGCTACACCTTC	CSAKVGGGRTNYGYTF	-	TRBV20-1	TRBJ1-2	16	-
TGCAGTGCTAGAGACTCCGGCGGGGGTTCACCCCTCCACTTT	CSARDSGGGSPLHF	-	TRBV20-1	TRBJ1-6	14	-
TGCAGTCTAATGAACACCAGGTTACAACAGGCTGAGCAGTTCTTC	CSLMNTRLQQAEQFF	-	TRBV20-1	TRBJ2-1	15	-
TGTGCCAGTAGTAGGGGACAGGGCCTGAACACTGAAGCTTTCTTT	CASSRGQGLNTEAFF	TRBD1	TRBV19	TRBJ1-1	15	-
TGCGCCAGCAGCCAAGATCCGGGCACCTCTGGAAACACCATATATTTT	CASSQDPGTSGNTIYF	-	TRBV4-1	TRBJ1-3	16	-